The T cell receptor beta chain described here comes from a study of shared clonotypes between healthy human individuals (dated by TCRdb to between 2020 and 2021). For the wider study: The cohort comprised a couple of women and a few men aged 18 to 49 years. For each donor, three plates each were used for CD4 naive and CD4 memory, two plates were used for CD8 naive, and one plate was used for CD8 memory. To estimate repertoire size and how much clonotype sharing occurs between individuals, the study deeply sequenced the blood TCR repertoires of about 5 healthy adults. Different laboratories and diverse techniques were used to prepare libraries and sequence TCR repertoires, to increase sequencing depth and limit assay-specific biases. Leukapheresis yielded between about 0.94 and 8.9 billion PBMCs per donor.

Notes on this clone: No cognate antigen has been identified for it. Per-base qualities were not stored, and no clone one base away is much larger.

Measured from the cysteine to the phenylalanine, the CDR3 is 16 residues long. Of the read, only the CDR3 DNA is kept; its 48 bases are in frame from base 1. The germline V gene specifies SGHRS as CDR1 and YFSETQ as CDR2. Ends trimmed: V by 4 bases, J by 1 base; bases unmatched to a gene: 5. The donors were healthy, HIV-negative adults who had no recently reported acute infections or vaccinations. Every donor was a Caucasian adult living in Nashville, Tennessee, USA. CD4+ T cells were enriched by magnetic negative selection, after which naive cells were positively selected on CD45RA and the negative fraction was taken as the memory subset. Blood was collected by leukapheresis, and PBMCs were isolated by Ficoll-Histopaque density gradient centrifugation and then cryopreserved in liquid nitrogen vapor phase. Analytical flow cytometry was used to check the purity and quantity of each magnetically sorted T cell population. Genomic DNA was isolated from each sorted fraction and quantified by UV absorbance on a Nanodrop 2000c.

Using the deep immunoSEQ assay, multiplex PCR amplified TCR CDR3 regions from genomic DNA. For each cell subset, the extracted genomic DNA was distributed evenly across all wells of several immunoSEQ 96-well plates, and each plate served as one replicate. For sorted subsets, each replicate PCR was loaded with around 200 ng genomic DNA, equivalent to some 27,000 T cell genomes. The purified libraries were quantified using a Qubit 3.0 fluorometer, sized with a Bioanalyzer 2100, and then quantified again using the KAPA Library Quantification kit. Every immunoSEQ 96-well plate was sequenced on a separate single-read 150-cycle Illumina NextSeq 550 flow cell. Processing in the source paper ran as follows. Because the immunoSEQ output included only junctional sequences and no quality scores, the filtering could not be the same as the filtering used for full-length reads. Sequences were annotated with PyIR, a Python wrapper for IgBLAST v1.9, and V/J genes and CDR3 were assigned using IMGT germline references. Reads were filtered out if the reads had weak V/J assignments (E-value above 1e-6), no CDR3, stop codons, out-of-frame junctions, or ambiguous translated residues. V3J clonotypes were defined by identical inferred V gene, J gene, and CDR3 amino acid sequence. The percentage overlap between two repertoires was calculated by dividing the number of shared unique clonotypes by the size of the smaller repertoire. RTK rarefaction, the Chao1 estimator, and Recon v2.1 estimates of unobserved clonotypes were used to assess repertoire richness. OLGA was used to compute generation probabilities for all TCRbeta clonotypes that the gDNA method yielded from several donors. This immuneACCESS table, as held by TCRdb, lists in-frame sequences with V and J called but not all clones. Of the missing ones, under half trace to an unresolved V gene in checked studies; the others have no known cause. The V and J calls and clone size come from that table; D and trimming were worked out from the DNA. The sample includes about a million clones, with about 80% observed a single time. The ten top clones hold 1.4% to 1.5% of the sample.

Study-wide conclusions, independent of this receptor: Incomplete sequencing was indicated by rarefaction of sorted-subset datasets, despite the large sequencing depth. Pairwise subsampling led to the expectation that sequencing depth would affect the degree of clonotype sharing among donors. Sampling was restricted to blood, and TCR repertoires in tissues likely differ from the TCR repertoires found in blood. Compared with non-shared clonotypes, clonotypes shared by all four sorted-subset donors had higher generation probabilities. Estimated clonotype richness was generally larger for naive than for memory subsets. Because the study included only a small number of donors, the genetic and exposure-history diversity represented was limited. Sharing across a handful of donors was observed for approximately 5% of naive CD4, 3.5% of naive CD8, 2.3% of memory CD4, and over 0.3% of memory CD8 clonotypes.

Sequencing was performed on memory CD4+ T cells sorted from blood. This sample's cell subset or site label indicates: CD45RA-negative fraction. The V and J genes are TRBV5-1 and TRBJ1-1, with 12 bases matching TRBD1. The receptor's source is a man between 18 and 29 years old in good health. The nucleotide sequence is TGCGCCAGCAGCACGGGACAGGGGGCTTCGAACACTGAAGCTTTCTTT. It translates as CASSTGQGASNTEAFF.